The T cell receptor (beta chain) described here comes from a study of identical twins (dated by TCRdb to 2016 to 2017). Describing the broader study: The study deep-sequenced TCR alpha and beta repertoires from monozygotic twins, unrelated adults of various ages and cord blood to test whether fetal clonotypes persist. To rule out contamination, replicate twin experiments were performed at different times with different library preparation protocols. The investigation overall reported the following: Out-of-frame TCR alpha sequences shared between twins showed an excess of low generation-probability sequences compared with coincidental sharing between unrelated individuals. The excess sharing between twins in beta out-of-frame sequences was weaker because fewer shared sequences reduced the signal-to-noise ratio. Fewer insertions were carried by abundant cord blood beta clonotypes; a weaker similar trend was observed in young adult naive repertoires, while no such trend was observed in memory repertoires. Because the same donors could not be followed over many years, the conclusions depended on cross-sectional statistical analysis. Recombination models systematically underestimated out-of-frame TCR alpha sharing in monozygotic twins but agreed with sharing between unrelated individuals. Invariant T cells such as MAIT and iNKT could partly confound zero-insertion analyses, although diverse VJ usage argued against such confounding for most clonotypes.

The germline V gene encodes CDR1 DFQATT and CDR2 SNEGSKA (reference sequence). The CDR3, cysteine through phenylalanine, is 12 amino acids long. Only the CDR3 DNA stays, 36 bases, in frame from base 1. V is cut back by 5 bases and J by 9 bases, with 7 bases in the junction unmatched. Every donor in the study was a healthy Caucasian. The study also sequenced three unrelated non-twin adults: a male aged 18 to 30, a male aged 50 to 59 and a female aged 50 to 59. Miltenyi CD45RO+ enrichment and human naive T-cell isolation kits were used to isolate memory (CD45RO+) and naive T cells from PBMC. This clonotype was counted only a few times. No antigen is known for it. No clone much larger than this one lies a single base away; base qualities are absent. Receptor amplification or capture employed 5' RACE. Sequenced using an Illumina HiSeq 2000. A universal primer binding site was added through template switching, and the final cDNA carried a unique molecular identifier so that TCR cDNA molecules could be counted accurately. Specific primers in the conserved constant-segment region were used to synthesize first-strand cDNA for the TCR alpha and beta chains. To control for contamination, every cDNA library carried two barcodes: a SMART-Mk sample barcode plus Illumina barcodes. Two successive PCR steps introduced TruSeq adapter sequences along with Illumina sample barcodes. Sequencing of the TCR alpha and beta cDNA libraries was done on the Illumina HiSeq platform using custom primers. The study's own analysis went as follows. MiGEC processed the raw reads to extract unique molecular identifiers, while MiXCR was used to determine the CDR3 positions. For each individual, recombination models were inferred using an EM algorithm with the repgenHMM and IGoR tools. Shared clonotype analysis was performed with the tcR package in R, normalizing sharing by the product of cloneset sizes. To study raw recombination free of thymic and clonal selection effects, out-of-frame nonproductive sequences were analyzed. Using fastp at Q25 and MiXCR, TCRdb reprocessed the public reads and kept productive beta chains. CDR3 protein sequences are deduplicated, and each keeps its most common genes and DNA. The V and J calls shown here were made by TCRdb, not taken from the authors' results. Present in this sample are approximately 670,000 distinct CDR3 sequences, 5.5% to 6.5% of which were seen just once. Clones ranked in the top ten supply roughly 2% of the sample.

This TCR came from a man aged 18 to 30 in good health. The sequence is built from TRBV20-1 and TRBJ2-3; 8 central bases correspond to TRBD2. Sequencing input: naive T cells sorted from blood. The cell subset or site label here, explained by the study, means: cells isolated with a human naive T-cell isolation kit. The sequenced DNA: TGCAGTGCTTTCGGAACTAGCGGAACGCAGTATTTT. It translates to CSAFGTSGTQYF.